The subject of this entry is one T cell receptor (beta chain). This specimen belongs to a study of OX40 agonist ivuxolimab in advanced cancers. Study information: Hepatocellular carcinoma, melanoma, renal cell or head and neck cancer occurred in dose-escalation patients.

The germline V gene has CDR1 MNHEY and CDR2 SVGAGI. Trimming took 4 bases from V and 11 from J; bases not matched to a gene: 7. CDR3 length equals 13 residues. The assay was immunoSEQ multiplex PCR, and TCRdb's table has in-frame clones only and misses some. The table has roughly 60,000 clones, around 86% seen once. This sequence joins TRBV6-5 and TRBJ1-4; 7 bases match TRBD1. The sample in question was CD4+ or CD8+ T cells sorted from blood, obtained in a trial of the OX40 agonist ivuxolimab. This clonotype originated in an adult with an advanced solid tumor such as melanoma, head and neck, liver or kidney cancer. The CDR3 sequence is CASSLGQDRKLFF. The CDR3 DNA is TGTGCCAGCAGTTTGGGCCAGGACAGGAAACTGTTTTTT.